Presented here are 18 T cell receptor beta chains from one specimen sequenced in a study of blood T cell repertoires in COVID-19. Sequencing was performed with immunoSEQ multiplex PCR; in TCRdb, only in-frame clones are kept and a portion is missing. This sample has roughly 100,000 clones, with 81% found just once. The sequencing input was peripheral blood. Receptors originate from a man at least 80 years old with acute or convalescent COVID-19.

In its sample, this clone was seen once. The J gene is TRBJ1-2, the V gene TRBV18; 9 bases map to TRBD1. V lost 3 bases and J lost 8; bases outside the gene matches: 7. This CDR3 region has 14 residues. Germline V lookup: CDR1 KGHSH, CDR2 LQKENI. CDR3 sequence reads: CASSPGQGWGGYTF. The CDR3 DNA follows: TGTGCCAGCTCACCCGGACAGGGGTGGGGAGGCTACACCTTC.

The chain uses TRBV18 and TRBJ2-5; tentative D call: TRBD1 (5 bases). CDR3 length: 14 amino acids. The V end lost 2 bases, the J end lost 0 bases, and 7 bases lay between the germline ends. The germline CDR1 and CDR2 sequences are KGHSH and LQKENI. CDR3 bases: TGTGCCAGCTCACCATCAGGGTACCAAGAGACCCAGTACTTC. Its protein is CASSPSGYQETQYF. Full variable domain (missing parts from reference TRBV18 and TRBJ2-5): NAGVMQNPRHLVRRRGQEARLRCSPMKGHSHVYWYRQLPEEGLKFMVYLQKENIIDESGMPKERFSAEFPKEGPSILRIQQVVRGDSAAYFCASSPSGYQETQYFGPGTRLLVL.

The chain joins TRBV5-4 to TRBJ1-3; 10 nucleotides align to TRBD1. From germline, CDR1 is SGHNT and CDR2 YYREEE (reference sequence). The CDR3 has 15 residues. Trimming at V came to 4 bases and at J to 4 bases, leaving 5 bases not matched to a gene. CDR3 in DNA: TGTGCCAGCAGCGAACGGGACAGGGGAGGAAACACCATATATTTT. Translated, it gives CASSERDRGGNTIYF.

The chain combines TRBV7-3 with TRBJ2-2; D ambiguous. Germline V gene sequence: CDR1 SGHTA, CDR2 FQGTGA. The V end was cut by 2 bases, the J end by 0 bases, with 10 bases between. The CDR3 covers 16 residues. CDR3 nucleotides: TGTGCCAGCAGCTTATACGGCGGAACGAACACCGGGGAGCTGTTTTTT. Its protein is CASSLYGGTNTGELFF.

This clone came up a few times. Other DNA variants within this sample encode the same CDR3. This chain's CDR3 is CAISWDSQETQYF. Here the CDR3 DNA reads TGTGCCATCAGCTGGGACAGCCAAGAGACCCAGTACTTC. V and J are TRBV10-3 and TRBJ2-5, with 7 bases aligning to TRBD1. The CDR3 contains 13 residues. Per germline, CDR1 ENHRY and CDR2 SYGVKD. V gave up 6 bases and J gave up 1 base; unmatched junction bases: 2.

The V and J genes are TRBV19 and TRBJ2-4; 8 bases map to TRBD1. Germline-derived CDR1 and CDR2 are LNHDA and SQIVND (reference sequence). CDR3 length: 15 amino acids. Unmatched junction bases numbered 5, after V lost 4 bases and J lost 3 bases. CDR3 bases: TGTGCCAGTAGTAGCATCGGGACAGGCAAAAACATTCAGTACTTC. It yields the protein CASSSIGTGKNIQYF.

The rearrangement uses TRBV4-1 and TRBJ1-2, with D possibly being TRBD1 (5 bases). This CDR3 is 16 amino acids long. V was trimmed by 3 bases and J by 2 bases, leaving 16 bases between them. Germline CDR1 and CDR2: MGHRA and YSYEKL. The CDR3 protein is CASSQDTRVSNYGYTF. CDR3 nucleotides: TGCGCCAGCAGCCAGGACACCAGGGTATCCAACTATGGCTACACCTTC.

The chain employs TRBV28 and TRBJ2-7; no reliable D call. The germline V and J ends were trimmed by 1 base and 3 bases, with 4 bases remaining between them. CDR1 and CDR2 from the germline V gene are MDHEN and SYDVKM. The CDR3 contains 12 residues. This CDR3 is CASSLSGYEQYF. For the CDR3, the DNA is TGTGCCAGCAGTTTATCAGGCTACGAGCAGTACTTC.

The chain employs TRBV29-1 and TRBJ2-1; TRBD1 might be the D (6 bases). V was pared by 4 bases and J by 2 bases, with 12 bases between. The germline gives CDR1 SQVTM, CDR2 ANQGSEA. This CDR3 is built from 14 residues. The CDR3 DNA is TGCAGCGTTGGGTACAGGGCCACCTACAATGAGCAGTTCTTC. Protein: CSVGYRATYNEQFF.

This clone appeared once. The chain joins TRBV18 to TRBJ2-7; 9 bases agree with TRBD1. The CDR3 is 13 residues long. J gave up 7 bases and V 1 base, and 2 bases lay outside the gene matches. Germline V gene sequence: CDR1 KGHSH, CDR2 LQKENI. The chain's CDR3 is CASSPLDRGEQYF. For the CDR3, the DNA is TGTGCCAGCTCACCACTAGACAGGGGGGAGCAGTACTTC.

The V and J genes are TRBV28 and TRBJ1-1; D gene uncertain. The CDR3 covers 16 residues. V shed 6 bases and J shed 4 bases, with 21 bases lying between them. Germline V gives CDR1 MDHEN, CDR2 SYDVKM. The CDR3 protein is CASSTPLTGWTTEAFF. CDR3 sequence (DNA): TGTGCCAGCAGCACTCCCCTGACGGGGTGGACCACTGAAGCTTTCTTT.

A single count supports this clone. This chain connects TRBV7-2 to TRBJ1-6; 8 bases are shared with TRBD1. This CDR3 has 17 residues. The V and J ends lost 0 bases and 3 bases, in that order; junction bases with no gene match: 4. Germline V lookup: CDR1 SGHTA, CDR2 FQGNSA. This CDR3 reads CASSLARTGNYNSPLHF. The CDR3, as DNA: TGTGCCAGCAGCTTAGCCCGGACAGGGAACTATAATTCACCCCTCCACTTT.

The chain recombines TRBV21-1 with TRBJ2-7; the table's D call of TRBD2 was not tested on the DNA. TRBV21-1 is listed as a pseudogene. There are 14 residues in the CDR3. The CDR3 loop reads CARPAGVTSYEQYF. The CDR3 DNA reads TGTGCCAGGCCGGCGGGAGTAACTTCCTACGAGCAGTACTTC.

The J gene is TRBJ1-3, the V gene TRBV14, with D possibly TRBD1 on 6 matching bases. Germline V CDR1 and CDR2: SGHDN, FVKESK. The ends were cut back, 5 bases at V and 0 bases at J, with 14 bases in the middle. This CDR3 comprises 16 residues. DNA of the CDR3: TGTGCCAGCAGCTCGCTTACAGGGATCTCTGGAAACACCATATATTTT. Translating gives CASSSLTGISGNTIYF.

For the CDR3, the DNA is TGTGCCTGGAGCCACTACTTTAAAGAGACCCAGTACTTC. Amino acid sequence: CAWSHYFKETQYF. This chain links TRBV30 with TRBJ2-5; D gene ambiguous. This CDR3 spans 13 amino acids. CDR1 is GTSNPN, CDR2 SVGIG, per germline (reference sequence). The germline V and J ends were trimmed by 3 bases and 3 bases, with 11 bases remaining between them.

The chain links TRBV28 to TRBJ1-2; D ambiguous. Between the trimmed V and J ends, which lost 8 bases and 8 bases, there was a span of 15 bases. This CDR3 is 12 amino acids long. CDR1 and CDR2 (germline): MDHEN, SYDVKM. The CDR3 region is CASSPGGYGYTF. CDR3 DNA: TGTGCCAGCTCCCCGGGAGGGTACGGCTACACCTTC.

The chain employs TRBV28 and TRBJ1-5; D remains unclear. The V end lost 5 bases, the J end lost 5 bases, and 16 bases lay between the germline ends. This CDR3 has 15 amino acids. The germline V gene encodes CDR1 MDHEN and CDR2 SYDVKM. CDR3 in amino acids: CASSPPLSLHQPQHF. The CDR3 region has the DNA TGTGCCAGCAGTCCACCCCTCTCACTACATCAGCCCCAGCATTTT.

J is TRBJ1-1 and V is TRBV28, with D perhaps matching TRBD1 (6 bases). Germline CDR1 and CDR2: MDHEN and SYDVKM. The CDR3 is 14 residues long. V was pared by 1 base and J by 8 bases, with 14 bases between. CDR3 residues: CASSLLIPGQEAFF. The CDR3 nucleotides are TGTGCCAGCAGTTTATTGATACCCGGACAGGAAGCTTTCTTT.